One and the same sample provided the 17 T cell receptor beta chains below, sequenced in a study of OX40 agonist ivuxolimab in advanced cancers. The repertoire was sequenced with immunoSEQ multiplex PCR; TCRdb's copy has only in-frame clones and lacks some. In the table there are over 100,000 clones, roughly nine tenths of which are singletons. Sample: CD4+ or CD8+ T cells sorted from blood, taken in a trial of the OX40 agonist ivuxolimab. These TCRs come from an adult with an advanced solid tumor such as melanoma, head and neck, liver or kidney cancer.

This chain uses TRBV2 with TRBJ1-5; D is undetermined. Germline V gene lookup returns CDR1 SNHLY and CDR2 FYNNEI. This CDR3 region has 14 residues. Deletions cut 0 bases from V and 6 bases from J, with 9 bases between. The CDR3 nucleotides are TGTGCCAGCAGTGAAGCGACGTCTAGTCAGCCCCAGCATTTT. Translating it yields CASSEATSSQPQHF.

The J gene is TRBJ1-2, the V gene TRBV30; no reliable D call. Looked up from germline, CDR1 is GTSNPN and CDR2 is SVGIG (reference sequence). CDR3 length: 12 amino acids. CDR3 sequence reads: CFLSPPREGYTF. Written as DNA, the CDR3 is TGTTTTCTCTCGCCCCCCCGGGAAGGCTACACCTTC.

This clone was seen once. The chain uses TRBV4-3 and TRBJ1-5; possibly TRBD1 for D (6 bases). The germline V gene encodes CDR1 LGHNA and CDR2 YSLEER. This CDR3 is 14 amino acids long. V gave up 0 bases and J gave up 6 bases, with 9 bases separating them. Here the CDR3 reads CASSQDPGAQPQHF. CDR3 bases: TGCGCCAGCAGCCAAGATCCAGGGGCTCAGCCCCAGCATTTT.

The CDR3 loop reads CASSLGGDSPYEQYF. As DNA, the CDR3 is TGTGCCAGCAGCTTAGGAGGGGATTCTCCCTACGAGCAGTACTTC. The rearrangement joins TRBV7-3 to TRBJ2-7; perhaps TRBD2 as D (6 bases). Per germline, CDR1 SGHTA and CDR2 FQGTGA. The CDR3 is made up of 15 amino acids. V was pared by 2 bases and J by 2 bases, with 13 bases between.

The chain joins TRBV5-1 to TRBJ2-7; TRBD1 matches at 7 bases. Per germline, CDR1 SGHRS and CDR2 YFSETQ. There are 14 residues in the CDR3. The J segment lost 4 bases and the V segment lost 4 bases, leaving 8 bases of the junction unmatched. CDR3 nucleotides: TGCGCCAGCAGCCGAGGACAGGTTGGATACGAGCAGTACTTC. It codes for CASSRGQVGYEQYF.

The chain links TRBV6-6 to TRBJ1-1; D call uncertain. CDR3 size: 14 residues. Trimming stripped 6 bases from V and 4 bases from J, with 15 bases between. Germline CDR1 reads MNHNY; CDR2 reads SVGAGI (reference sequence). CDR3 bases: TGTGCCAGCAGCCCTTCGAGCGGTTCCACTGAAGCTTTCTTT. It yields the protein CASSPSSGSTEAFF.

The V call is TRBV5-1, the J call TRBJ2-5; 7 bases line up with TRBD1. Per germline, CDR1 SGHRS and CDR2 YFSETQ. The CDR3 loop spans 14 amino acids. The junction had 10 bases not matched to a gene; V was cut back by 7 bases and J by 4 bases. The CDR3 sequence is CASGVRDSGETQYF. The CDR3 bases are TGCGCCAGCGGAGTCCGGGACAGCGGAGAGACCCAGTACTTC.

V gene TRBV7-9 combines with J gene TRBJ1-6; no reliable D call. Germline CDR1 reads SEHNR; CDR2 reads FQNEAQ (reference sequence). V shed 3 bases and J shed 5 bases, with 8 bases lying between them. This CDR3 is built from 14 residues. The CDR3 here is CASSFTLDNSPLHF. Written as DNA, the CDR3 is TGTGCCAGCAGCTTTACACTTGATAATTCACCCCTCCACTTT. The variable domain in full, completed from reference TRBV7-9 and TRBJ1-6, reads DTGVSQNPRHKITKRGQNVTFRCDPISEHNRLYWYRQTLGQGPEFLTYFQNEAQLEKSRLLSDRFSAERPKGSFSTLEIQRTEQGDSAMYLCASSFTLDNSPLHFGNGTRLTVT.

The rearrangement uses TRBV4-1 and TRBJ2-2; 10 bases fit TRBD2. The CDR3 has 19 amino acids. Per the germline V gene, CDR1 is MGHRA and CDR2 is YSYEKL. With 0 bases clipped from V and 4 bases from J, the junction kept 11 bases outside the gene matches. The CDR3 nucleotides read TGCGCCAGCAGCCAAGATCCCAATCGGGTAGCGGGAGGCACCGGGGAGCTGTTTTTT. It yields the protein CASSQDPNRVAGGTGELFF.

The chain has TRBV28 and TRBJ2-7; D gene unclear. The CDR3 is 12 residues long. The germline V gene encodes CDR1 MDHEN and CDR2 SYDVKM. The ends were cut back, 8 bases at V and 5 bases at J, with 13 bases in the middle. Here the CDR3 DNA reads TGTGCCAGCGCTGGGGTGACCCACGAGCAGTACTTC. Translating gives CASAGVTHEQYF.

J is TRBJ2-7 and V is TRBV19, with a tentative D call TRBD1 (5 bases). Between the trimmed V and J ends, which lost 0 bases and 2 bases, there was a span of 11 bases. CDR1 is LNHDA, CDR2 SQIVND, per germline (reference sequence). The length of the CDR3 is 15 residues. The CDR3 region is CASSIEEQDTYEQYF. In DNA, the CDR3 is TGTGCCAGTAGTATAGAGGAACAGGATACCTACGAGCAGTACTTC.

Here the CDR3 reads CASSALGGRNQPQHF. Here the CDR3 DNA reads TGTGCCAGCAGTGCCTTAGGGGGAAGAAATCAGCCCCAGCATTTT. The chain combines TRBV9 with TRBJ1-5; D possibly corresponds to TRBD1 (6 bases). The germline V gene has CDR1 SGDLS and CDR2 YYNGEE. The CDR3 totals 15 residues. The germline V and J ends were trimmed by 5 bases and 4 bases, with 16 bases remaining between them.

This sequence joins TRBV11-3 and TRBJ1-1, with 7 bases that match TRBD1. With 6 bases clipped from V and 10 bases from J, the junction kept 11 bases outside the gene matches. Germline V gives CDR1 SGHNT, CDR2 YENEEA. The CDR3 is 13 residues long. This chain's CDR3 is CASRSDRAGVAFF. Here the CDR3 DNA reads TGTGCCAGCAGGTCCGACAGGGCAGGGGTAGCTTTCTTT.

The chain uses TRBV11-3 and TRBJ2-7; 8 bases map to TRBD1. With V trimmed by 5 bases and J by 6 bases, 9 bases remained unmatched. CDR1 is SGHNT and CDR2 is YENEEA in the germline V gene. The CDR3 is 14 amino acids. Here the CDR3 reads CASSLRDRLSEQYF. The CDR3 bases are TGTGCCAGCAGCCTCCGGGACAGGTTAAGCGAGCAGTACTTC.

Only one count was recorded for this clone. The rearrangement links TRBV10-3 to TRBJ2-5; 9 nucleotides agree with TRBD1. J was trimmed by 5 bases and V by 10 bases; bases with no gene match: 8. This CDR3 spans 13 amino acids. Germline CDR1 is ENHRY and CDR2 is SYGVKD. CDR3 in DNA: TGTGCCACGGACAGGGGTGGAAGGGAGACCCAGTACTTC. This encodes CATDRGGRETQYF.

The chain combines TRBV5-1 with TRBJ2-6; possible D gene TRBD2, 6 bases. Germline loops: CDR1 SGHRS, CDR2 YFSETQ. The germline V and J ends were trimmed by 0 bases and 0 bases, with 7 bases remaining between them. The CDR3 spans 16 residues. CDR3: CASSLAEGSGANVLTF. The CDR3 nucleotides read TGCGCCAGCAGCTTGGCGGAGGGCTCTGGGGCCAACGTCCTGACTTTC.

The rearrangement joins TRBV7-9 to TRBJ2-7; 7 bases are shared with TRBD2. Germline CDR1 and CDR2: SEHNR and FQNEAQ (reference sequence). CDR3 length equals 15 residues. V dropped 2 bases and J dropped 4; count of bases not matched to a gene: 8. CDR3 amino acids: CASSLTAASGYEQYF. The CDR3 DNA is TGTGCCAGCAGCTTAACCGCGGCTAGCGGATACGAGCAGTACTTC.